Each of the 2 T cell receptor beta chains below was sequenced from the same sample in a study of blood T cell repertoires in COVID-19. Profiling relied on immunoSEQ multiplex PCR, and the TCRdb table lists in-frame clones only, not all of them. The profile shows tens of thousands of clones, 82% of them singletons. The sample consisted of peripheral blood. The receptors derive from a human donor in a cohort sampled during active COVID-19.

The chain carries TRBV10-1 and TRBJ2-7, with D possibly being TRBD1 (5 bases). In germline, CDR1 is WNHNN, CDR2 SYGVQD (reference sequence). The CDR3 consists of 13 residues. Trimming shortened V by 1 base and J by 5 bases, and 9 bases separated the two germline ends. The CDR3 protein is CASSEYPGNEQYF. The DNA for the CDR3 is TGCGCCAGCAGTGAGTACCCAGGGAACGAGCAGTACTTC.

This clone has a single count. The chain uses TRBV3-1 (or the pseudogene TRBV3-2) and TRBJ2-1, with 10 bases matching TRBD1. The CDR3 extends over 15 amino acids. V lost 2 bases and J lost 7; bases outside the gene matches: 5. CDR1 LGHDT and CDR2 YNNKEL come from the germline V gene (reference sequence). Written as DNA, the CDR3 is TGTGCCAGCAGCCAATGGACAGGGGGGCAGAATGAGCAGTTCTTC. Its translation: CASSQWTGGQNEQFF.